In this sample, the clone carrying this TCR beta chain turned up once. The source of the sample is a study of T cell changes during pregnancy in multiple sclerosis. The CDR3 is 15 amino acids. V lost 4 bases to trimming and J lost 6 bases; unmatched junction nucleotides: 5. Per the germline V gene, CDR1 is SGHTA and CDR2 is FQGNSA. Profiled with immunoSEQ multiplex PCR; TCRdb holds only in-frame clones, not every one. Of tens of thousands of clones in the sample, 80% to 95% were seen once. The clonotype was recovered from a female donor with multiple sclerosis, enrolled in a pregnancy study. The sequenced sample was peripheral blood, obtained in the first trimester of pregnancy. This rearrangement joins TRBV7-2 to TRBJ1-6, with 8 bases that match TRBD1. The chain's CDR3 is CASSSWTGSNSPLHF. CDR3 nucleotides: TGTGCCAGCAGCTCATGGACAGGGAGTAATTCACCCCTCCACTTT.